The entry below describes one TCR beta chain. This entry is derived from a study of OX40 agonist ivuxolimab in advanced cancers. The overall study: Patients undergoing dose escalation presented with hepatocellular carcinoma, melanoma, renal cell or head and neck cancer. One hepatocellular carcinoma and two cutaneous melanoma patients partially responded.

Data came from immunoSEQ multiplex PCR; TCRdb stores just in-frame clones and leaves some out. The sample lists fewer than 75,000 clones, roughly 89% occurring once. Germline-derived CDR1 and CDR2 are SQVTM and ANQGSEA. This CDR3 is 10 amino acids long. Trimming cost V 7 bases and J 7 bases, with 8 bases left between them. V usage is TRBV29-1 and J usage is TRBJ2-1, with D tentatively TRBD1 (7 bases). The starting material was CD4+ or CD8+ T cells sorted from blood, obtained in a trial of the OX40 agonist ivuxolimab. This TCR derives from an adult with an advanced solid tumor such as melanoma, head and neck, liver or kidney cancer. CDR3 DNA: TGCAGCGCAGGGGGGAATGAGCAGTTCTTC. This translates into CSAGGNEQFF.